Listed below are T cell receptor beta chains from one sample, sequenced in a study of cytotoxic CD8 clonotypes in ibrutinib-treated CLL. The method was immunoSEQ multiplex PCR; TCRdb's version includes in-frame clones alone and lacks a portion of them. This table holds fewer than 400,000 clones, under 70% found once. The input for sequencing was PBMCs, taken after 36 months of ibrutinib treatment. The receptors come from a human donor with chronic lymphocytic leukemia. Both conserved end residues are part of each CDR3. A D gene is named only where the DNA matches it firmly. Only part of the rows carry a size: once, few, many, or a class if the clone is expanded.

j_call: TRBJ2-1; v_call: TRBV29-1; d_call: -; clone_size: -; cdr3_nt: TGCAGCGTTGATGGCCGGTACAATGAGCAGTTCTTC; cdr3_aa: CSVDGRYNEQFF
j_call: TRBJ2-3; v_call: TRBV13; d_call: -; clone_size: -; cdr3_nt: TGTGCCAGCAGCCCGGGCAGGGCAGATACGCAGTATTTT; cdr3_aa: CASSPGRADTQYF
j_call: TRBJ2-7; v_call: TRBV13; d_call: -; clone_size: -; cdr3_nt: TGTGCCAGCAGCTTCCCCGGGGGTTACGAGCAGTACTTC; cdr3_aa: CASSFPGGYEQYF
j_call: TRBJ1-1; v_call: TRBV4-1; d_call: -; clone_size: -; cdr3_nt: TGCGCCAGCAGCTCCCGGGGCATGAACACTGAAGCTTTCTTT; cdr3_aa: CASSSRGMNTEAFF
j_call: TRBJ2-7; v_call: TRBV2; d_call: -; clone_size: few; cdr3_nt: TGTGCCAGCAGGTACAGCTTCTCGTACGAGCAGTACTTC; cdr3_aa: CASRYSFSYEQYF
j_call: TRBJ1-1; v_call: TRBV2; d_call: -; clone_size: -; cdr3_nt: TGTGCCAGCAGTGTACTACGGGGGTCAACTTTCTTT; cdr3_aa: CASSVLRGSTFF
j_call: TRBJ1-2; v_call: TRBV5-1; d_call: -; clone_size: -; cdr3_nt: TGCGCCAGCAGCCAGTATATTCAGGGAGCTAACTATGGCTACACCTTC; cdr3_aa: CASSQYIQGANYGYTF
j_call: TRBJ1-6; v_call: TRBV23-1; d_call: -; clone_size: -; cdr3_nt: TGCGCCAGCAGTCCACGGCACAGGGCAGAGAATTCACCCCTCCACTTT; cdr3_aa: CASSPRHRAENSPLHF
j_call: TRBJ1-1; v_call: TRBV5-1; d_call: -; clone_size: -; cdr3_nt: TGCGCCAGCAGCCCAAGTTTGAAGGGGGACACTGAAGCTTTCTTT; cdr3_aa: CASSPSLKGDTEAFF
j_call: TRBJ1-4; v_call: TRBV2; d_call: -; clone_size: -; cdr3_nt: TGTGCCAGCAGTGGGTTAGTGGGGCAGGGAAGTTCTGAAAAACTGTTTTTT; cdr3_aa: CASSGLVGQGSSEKLFF
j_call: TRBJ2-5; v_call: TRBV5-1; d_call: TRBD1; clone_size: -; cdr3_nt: TGCGCCAGCAGCCCCACGGCCATAAGACAGGGACAAGAGACCCAGTACTTC; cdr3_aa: CASSPTAIRQGQETQYF
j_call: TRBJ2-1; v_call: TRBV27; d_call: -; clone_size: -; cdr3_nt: TGTGCCAGCAGTCTTATAGGGCCCCGTGAGCATGAGCAGTTCTTC; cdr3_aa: CASSLIGPREHEQFF
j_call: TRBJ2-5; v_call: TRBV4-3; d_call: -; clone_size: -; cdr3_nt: TGCGCCAGCAGCCCCGCAAGGTCTATTAATCAAGAGACCCAGTACTTC; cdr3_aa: CASSPARSINQETQYF
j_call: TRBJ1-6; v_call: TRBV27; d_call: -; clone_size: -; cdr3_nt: TGTGCCAGCAGTCGAAGATATAATTCACCCCTCCACTTT; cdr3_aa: CASSRRYNSPLHF
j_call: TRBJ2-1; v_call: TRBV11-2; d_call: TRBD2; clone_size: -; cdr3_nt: TGTGCCAGCAGCTTAGTAGGGACTAGCGGTAACAATGAGCAGTTCTTC; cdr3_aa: CASSLVGTSGNNEQFF
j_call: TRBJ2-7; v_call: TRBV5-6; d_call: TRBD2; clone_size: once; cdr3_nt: TGTGCCAGCAGACGACTAGCGGGGCCATCCTACGAGCAGTACTTC; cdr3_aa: CASRRLAGPSYEQYF
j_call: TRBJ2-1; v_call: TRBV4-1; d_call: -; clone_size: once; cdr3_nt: TGCGCCAGCAGCCAAGTCCTAACGGATGAGCAGTTCTTC; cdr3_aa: CASSQVLTDEQFF
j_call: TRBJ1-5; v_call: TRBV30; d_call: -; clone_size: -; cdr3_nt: TGTGCCTGGAGTTTCCCAGGGCCCCAATATTTTGGCAATCAGCCCCAGCATTTT; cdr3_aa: CAWSFPGPQYFGNQPQHF
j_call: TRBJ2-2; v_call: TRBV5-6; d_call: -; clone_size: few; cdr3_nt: TGTGCCAGCAGCGCCCTCGGCGGGGTGAACACCGGGGAGCTGTTTTTT; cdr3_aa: CASSALGGVNTGELFF
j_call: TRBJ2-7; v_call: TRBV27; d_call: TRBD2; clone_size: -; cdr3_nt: TGTGCCAGCAGTTTAGCGGGGGGGGCCGACGAGCAGTACTTC; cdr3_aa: CASSLAGGADEQYF
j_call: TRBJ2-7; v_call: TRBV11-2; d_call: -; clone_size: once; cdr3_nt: TGTGCCAGCAGCTTAGTTTCTGTAGGGGACGAGCAGTACTTC; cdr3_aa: CASSLVSVGDEQYF
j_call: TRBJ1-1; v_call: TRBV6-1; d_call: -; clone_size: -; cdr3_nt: TGTGCCAGCAGACAGGCTATTGAAGCTTTCTTT; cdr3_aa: CASRQAIEAFF
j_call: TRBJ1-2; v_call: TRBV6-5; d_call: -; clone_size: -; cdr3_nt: TGTGCCAGCAGTCCCGGCCACTATGGCTACACCTTC; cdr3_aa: CASSPGHYGYTF
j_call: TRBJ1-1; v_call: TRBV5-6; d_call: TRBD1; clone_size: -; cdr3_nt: TGTGCCAGCAGCCCCCGAGGGGCAGGGGGCCTTGGGGGAGCTTTCTTT; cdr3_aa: CASSPRGAGGLGGAFF
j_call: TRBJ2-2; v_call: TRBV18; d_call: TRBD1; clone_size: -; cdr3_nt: TGTGCCAGCTCACCCTTTGGGACAGGGATCGTGGGGACCGGGGAGCTGTTTTTT; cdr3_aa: CASSPFGTGIVGTGELFF
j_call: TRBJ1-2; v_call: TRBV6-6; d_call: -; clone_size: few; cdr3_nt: TGTGCCAGCACCATCTCAGGGTTTGGCTACACCTTC; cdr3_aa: CASTISGFGYTF
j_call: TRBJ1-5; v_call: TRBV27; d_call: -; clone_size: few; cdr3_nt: TGTGCCAGCAGTTTCGACGGCTCGGGTCGACCCCAGCATTTT; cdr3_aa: CASSFDGSGRPQHF
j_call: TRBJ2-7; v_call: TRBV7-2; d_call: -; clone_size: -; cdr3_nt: TGTGCCAGCAGCTTAGTTGGACAGCTCGAGCAGTACTTC; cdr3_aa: CASSLVGQLEQYF
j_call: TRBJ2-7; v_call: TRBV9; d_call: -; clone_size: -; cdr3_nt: TGTGCCAGCAGCGTATCTGGGGGCGAGCAGTACTTC; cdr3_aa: CASSVSGGEQYF